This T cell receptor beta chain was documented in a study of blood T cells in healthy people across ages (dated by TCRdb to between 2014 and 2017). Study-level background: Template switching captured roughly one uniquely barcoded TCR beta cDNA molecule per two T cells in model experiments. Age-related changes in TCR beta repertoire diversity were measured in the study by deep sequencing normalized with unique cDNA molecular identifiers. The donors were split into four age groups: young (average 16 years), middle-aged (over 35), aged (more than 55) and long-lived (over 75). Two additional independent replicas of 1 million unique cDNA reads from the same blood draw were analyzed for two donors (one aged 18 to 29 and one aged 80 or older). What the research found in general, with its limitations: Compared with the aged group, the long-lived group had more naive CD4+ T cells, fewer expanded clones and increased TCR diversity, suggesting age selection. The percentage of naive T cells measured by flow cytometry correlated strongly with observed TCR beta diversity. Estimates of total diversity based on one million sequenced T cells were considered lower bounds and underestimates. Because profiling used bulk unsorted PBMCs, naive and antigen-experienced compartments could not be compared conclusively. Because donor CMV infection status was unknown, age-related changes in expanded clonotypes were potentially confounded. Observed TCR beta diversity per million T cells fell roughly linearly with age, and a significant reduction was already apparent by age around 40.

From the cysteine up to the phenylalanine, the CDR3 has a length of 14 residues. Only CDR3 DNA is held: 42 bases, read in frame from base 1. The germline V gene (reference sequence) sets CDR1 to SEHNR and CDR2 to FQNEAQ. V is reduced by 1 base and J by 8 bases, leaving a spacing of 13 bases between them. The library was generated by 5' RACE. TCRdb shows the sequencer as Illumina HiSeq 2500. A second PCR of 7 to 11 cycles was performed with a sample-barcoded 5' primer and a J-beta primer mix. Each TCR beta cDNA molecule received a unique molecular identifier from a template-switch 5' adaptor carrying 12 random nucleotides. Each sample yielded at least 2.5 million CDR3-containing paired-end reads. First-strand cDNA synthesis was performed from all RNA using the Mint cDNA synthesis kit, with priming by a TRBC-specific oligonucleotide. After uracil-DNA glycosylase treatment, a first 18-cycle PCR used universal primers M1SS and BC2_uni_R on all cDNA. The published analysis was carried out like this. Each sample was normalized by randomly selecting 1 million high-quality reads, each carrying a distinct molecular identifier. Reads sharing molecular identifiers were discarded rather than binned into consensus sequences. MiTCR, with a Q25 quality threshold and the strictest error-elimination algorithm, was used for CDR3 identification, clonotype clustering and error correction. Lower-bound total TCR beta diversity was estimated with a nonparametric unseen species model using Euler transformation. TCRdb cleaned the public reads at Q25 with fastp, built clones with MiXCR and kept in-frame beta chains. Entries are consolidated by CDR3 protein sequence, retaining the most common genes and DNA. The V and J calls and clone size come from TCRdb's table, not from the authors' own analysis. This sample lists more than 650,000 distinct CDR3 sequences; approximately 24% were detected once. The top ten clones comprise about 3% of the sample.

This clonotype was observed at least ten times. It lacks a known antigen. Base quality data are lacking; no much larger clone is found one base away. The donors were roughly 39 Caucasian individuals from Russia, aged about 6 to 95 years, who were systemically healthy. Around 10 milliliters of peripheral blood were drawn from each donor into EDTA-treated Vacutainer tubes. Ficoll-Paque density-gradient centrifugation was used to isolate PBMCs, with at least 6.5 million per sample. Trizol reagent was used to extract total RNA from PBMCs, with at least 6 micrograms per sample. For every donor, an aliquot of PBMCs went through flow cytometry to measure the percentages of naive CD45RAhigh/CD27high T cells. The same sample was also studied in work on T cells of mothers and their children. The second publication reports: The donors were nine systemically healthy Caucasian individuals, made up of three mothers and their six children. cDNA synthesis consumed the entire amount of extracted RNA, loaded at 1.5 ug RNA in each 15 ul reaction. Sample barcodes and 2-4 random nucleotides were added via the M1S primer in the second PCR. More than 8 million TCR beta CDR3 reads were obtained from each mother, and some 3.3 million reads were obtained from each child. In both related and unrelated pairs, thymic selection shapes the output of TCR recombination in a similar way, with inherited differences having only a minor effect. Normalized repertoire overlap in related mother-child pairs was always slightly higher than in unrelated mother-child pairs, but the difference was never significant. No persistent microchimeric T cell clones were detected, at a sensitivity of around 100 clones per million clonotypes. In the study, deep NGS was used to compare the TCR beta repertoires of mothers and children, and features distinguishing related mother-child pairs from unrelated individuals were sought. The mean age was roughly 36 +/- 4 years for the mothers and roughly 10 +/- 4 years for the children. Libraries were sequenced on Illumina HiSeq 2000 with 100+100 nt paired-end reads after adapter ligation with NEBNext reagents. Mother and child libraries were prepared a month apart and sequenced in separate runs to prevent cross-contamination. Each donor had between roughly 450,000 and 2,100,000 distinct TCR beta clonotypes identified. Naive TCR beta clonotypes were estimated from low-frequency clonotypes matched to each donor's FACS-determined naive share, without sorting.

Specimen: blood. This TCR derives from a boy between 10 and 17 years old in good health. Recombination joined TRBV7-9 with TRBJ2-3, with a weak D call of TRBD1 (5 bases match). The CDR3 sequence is CASSLEGKLATQYF. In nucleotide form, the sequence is TGTGCCAGCAGCTTAGAGGGGAAGCTTGCTACGCAGTATTTT.